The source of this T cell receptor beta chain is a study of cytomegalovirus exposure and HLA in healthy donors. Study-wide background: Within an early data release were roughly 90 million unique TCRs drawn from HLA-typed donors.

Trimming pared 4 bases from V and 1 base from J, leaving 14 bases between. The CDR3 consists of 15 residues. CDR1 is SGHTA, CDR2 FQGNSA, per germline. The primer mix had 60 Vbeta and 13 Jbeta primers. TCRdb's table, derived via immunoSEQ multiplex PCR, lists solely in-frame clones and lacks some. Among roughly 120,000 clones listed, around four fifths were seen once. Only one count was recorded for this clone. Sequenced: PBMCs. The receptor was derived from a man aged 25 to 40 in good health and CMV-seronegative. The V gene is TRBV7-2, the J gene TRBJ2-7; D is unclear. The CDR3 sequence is CASSYRGELSYEQYF. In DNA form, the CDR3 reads TGTGCCAGCAGCTACCGTGGAGAGCTTTCCTACGAGCAGTACTTC.